This TCR beta chain originates from a study of post-analysis software for immune sequencing data. Overall study: Included among the disease courses, which were recorded for the cohort, were relapsing-remitting, secondary progressive and progressive-relapsing multiple sclerosis. Study findings and constraints: Multiple sclerosis patients had significantly lower normalized Chao1 diversity than controls. Patients had higher frequencies than controls of five or six TRBV segments, including TRBV5-6, TRBV5-1 and TRBV20-1.

This clonotype occurred a few times. The antigen is undetermined. Trimming took 5 bases from V and 1 from J; bases not matched to a gene: 7. The CDR3 length is 15 residues. Germline V gene sequence: CDR1 SNHLY, CDR2 FYNNEI. Unique molecular identifiers featured in each of the TCR beta cDNA libraries. Around 460,000 cDNA molecules came from about 1 to 10 million T cells. TCRdb reprocessed the PCR reads via MiXCR and lists one record per CDR3 protein. The data show about 820,000 distinct CDR3 sequences, approximately 57% seen once. This receptor was identified in a girl aged 10 to 17 with multiple sclerosis. The chain has TRBV2 and TRBJ2-7; 8 bases are a match to TRBD2. Source material: blood. The CDR3 nucleotides are TGTGCCAGCAGTAAAACTAGCGGCCCTTCCTACGAGCAGTACTTC. Translated: CASSKTSGPSYEQYF.